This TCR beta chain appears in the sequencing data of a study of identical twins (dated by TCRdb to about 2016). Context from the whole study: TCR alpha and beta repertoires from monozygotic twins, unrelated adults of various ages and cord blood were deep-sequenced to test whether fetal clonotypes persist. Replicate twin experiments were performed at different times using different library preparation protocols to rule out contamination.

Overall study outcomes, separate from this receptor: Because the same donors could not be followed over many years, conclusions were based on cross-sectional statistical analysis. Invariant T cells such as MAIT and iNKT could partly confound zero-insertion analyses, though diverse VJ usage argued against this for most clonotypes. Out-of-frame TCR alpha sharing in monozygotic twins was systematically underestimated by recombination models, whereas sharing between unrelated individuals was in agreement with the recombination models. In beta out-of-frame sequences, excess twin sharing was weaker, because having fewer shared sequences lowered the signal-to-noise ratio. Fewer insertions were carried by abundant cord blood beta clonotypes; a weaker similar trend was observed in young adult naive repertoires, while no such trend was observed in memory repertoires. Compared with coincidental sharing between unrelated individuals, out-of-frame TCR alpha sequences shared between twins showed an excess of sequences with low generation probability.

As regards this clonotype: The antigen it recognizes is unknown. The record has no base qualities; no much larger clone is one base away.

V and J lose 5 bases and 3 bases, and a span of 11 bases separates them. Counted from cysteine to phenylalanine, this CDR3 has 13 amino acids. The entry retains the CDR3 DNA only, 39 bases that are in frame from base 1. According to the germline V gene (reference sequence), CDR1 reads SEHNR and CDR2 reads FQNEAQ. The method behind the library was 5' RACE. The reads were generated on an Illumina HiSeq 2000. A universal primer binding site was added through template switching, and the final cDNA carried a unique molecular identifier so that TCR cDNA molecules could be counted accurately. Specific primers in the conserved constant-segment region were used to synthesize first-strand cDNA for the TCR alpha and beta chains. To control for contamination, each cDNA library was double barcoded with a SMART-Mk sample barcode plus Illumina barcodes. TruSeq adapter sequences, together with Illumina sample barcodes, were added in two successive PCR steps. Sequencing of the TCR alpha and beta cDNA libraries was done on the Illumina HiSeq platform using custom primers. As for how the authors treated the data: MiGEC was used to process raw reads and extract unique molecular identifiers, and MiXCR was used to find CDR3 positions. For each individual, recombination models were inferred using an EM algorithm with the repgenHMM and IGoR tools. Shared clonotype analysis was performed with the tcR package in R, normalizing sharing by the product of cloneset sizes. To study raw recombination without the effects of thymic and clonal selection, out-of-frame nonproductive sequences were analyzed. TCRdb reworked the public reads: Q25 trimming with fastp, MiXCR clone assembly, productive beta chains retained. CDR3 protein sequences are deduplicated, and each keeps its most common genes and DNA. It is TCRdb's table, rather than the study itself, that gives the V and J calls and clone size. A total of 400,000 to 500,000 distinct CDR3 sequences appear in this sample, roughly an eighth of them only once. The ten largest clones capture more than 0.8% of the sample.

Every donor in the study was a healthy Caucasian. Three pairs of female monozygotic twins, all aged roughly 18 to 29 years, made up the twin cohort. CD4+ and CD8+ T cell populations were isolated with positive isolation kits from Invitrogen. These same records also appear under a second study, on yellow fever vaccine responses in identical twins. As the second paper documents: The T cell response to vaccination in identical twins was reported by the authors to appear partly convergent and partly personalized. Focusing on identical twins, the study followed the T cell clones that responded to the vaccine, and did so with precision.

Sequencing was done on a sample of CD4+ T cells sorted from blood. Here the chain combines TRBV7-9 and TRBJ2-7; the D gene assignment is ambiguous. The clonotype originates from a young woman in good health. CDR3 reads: CASSLSPHYEQYF. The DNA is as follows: TGTGCCAGCAGCCTCAGCCCTCACTACGAGCAGTACTTC. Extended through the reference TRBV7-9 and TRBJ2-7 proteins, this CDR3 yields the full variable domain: DTGVSQNPRHKITKRGQNVTFRCDPISEHNRLYWYRQTLGQGPEFLTYFQNEAQLEKSRLLSDRFSAERPKGSFSTLEIQRTEQGDSAMYLCASSLSPHYEQYFGPGTRLTVT.